This entry is about one T cell receptor (beta chain). Patients chosen for sequencing had shown CD8+CD57+ cell expansion by flow cytometry. Investigators profiled TCR beta VDJ and CDR3 from genomic DNA template. Each CDR3 protein is one row after TCRdb ran MiXCR on the reads. The table has more than 250,000 distinct CDR3 sequences, roughly 82% seen once; the top ten hold 35% to 50%. This CDR3 has 14 amino acids. J lost 13 bases, V lost 2 bases, and 12 bases had no gene match. Germline V CDR1 and CDR2: SEHNR, FQNEAQ (reference sequence). These data belong to a study of CD8+CD57+ T cells in acquired aplastic anemia.

Input material: sorted CD4+, CD8+, or CD8+CD57+ T cells (not recorded which) from PBMCs. The clonotype comes from a human donor with aplastic anemia. The chain uses TRBV7-9 and TRBJ2-3, with 7 bases that match TRBD2. The CDR3 loop reads CASSLPRSGESEYF. In DNA, the CDR3 is TGTGCCAGCAGCTTACCGAGAAGCGGGGAGAGCGAGTATTTT.